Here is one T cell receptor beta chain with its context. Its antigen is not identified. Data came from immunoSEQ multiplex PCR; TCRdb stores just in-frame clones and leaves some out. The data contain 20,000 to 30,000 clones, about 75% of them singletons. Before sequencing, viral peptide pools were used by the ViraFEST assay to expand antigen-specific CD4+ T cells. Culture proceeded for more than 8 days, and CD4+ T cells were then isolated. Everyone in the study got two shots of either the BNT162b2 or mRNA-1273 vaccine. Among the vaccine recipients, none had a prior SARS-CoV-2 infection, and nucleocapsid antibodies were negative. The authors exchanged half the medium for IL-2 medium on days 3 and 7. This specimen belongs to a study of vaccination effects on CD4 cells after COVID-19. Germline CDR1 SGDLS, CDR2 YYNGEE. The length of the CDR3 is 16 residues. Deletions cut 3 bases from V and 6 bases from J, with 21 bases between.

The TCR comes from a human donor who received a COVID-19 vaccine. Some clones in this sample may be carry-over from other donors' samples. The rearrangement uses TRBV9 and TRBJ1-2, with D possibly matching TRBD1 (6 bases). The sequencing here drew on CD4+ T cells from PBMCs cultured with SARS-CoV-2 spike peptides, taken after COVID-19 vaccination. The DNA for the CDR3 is TGTGCCAGCAGCGGAACCGGGACACCAAAGAACCATGGCTACACCTTC. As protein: CASSGTGTPKNHGYTF.